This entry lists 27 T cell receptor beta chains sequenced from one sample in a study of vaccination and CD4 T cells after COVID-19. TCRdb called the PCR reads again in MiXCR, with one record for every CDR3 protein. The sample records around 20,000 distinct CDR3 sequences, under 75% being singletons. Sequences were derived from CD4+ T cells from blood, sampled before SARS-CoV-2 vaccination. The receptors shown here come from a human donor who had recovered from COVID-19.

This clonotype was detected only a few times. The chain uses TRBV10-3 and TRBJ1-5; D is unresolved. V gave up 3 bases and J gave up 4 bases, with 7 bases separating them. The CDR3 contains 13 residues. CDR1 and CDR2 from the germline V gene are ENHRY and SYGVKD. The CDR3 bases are TGTGCCATCAGTGACAGGAAAAATCAGCCCCAGCATTTT. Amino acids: CAISDRKNQPQHF.

CDR3 coding DNA: TGCAGTGCTCGAAGTAGCGGGAGTGAGAATGAGCAGTTCTTC. Amino acids: CSARSSGSENEQFF. V gene TRBV20-1 combines with J gene TRBJ2-1, with 9 bases identical to TRBD2. The CDR3 runs to 14 residues. The J segment lost 7 bases and the V segment lost 5 bases, leaving 9 bases of the junction unmatched. CDR1 is DFQATT and CDR2 is SNEGSKA in the germline V gene (reference sequence).

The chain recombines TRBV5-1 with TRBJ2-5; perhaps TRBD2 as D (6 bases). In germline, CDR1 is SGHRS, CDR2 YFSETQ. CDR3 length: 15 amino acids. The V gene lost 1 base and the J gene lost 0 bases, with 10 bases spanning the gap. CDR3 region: CASSLSSGDQETQYF. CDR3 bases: TGCGCCAGCAGCTTGAGTTCGGGGGACCAAGAGACCCAGTACTTC. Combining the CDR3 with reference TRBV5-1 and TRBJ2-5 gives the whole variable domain KAGVTQTPRYLIKTRGQQVTLSCSPISGHRSVSWYQQTPGQGLQFLFEYFSETQRNKGNFPGRFSGRQFSNSRSEMNVSTLELGDSALYLCASSLSSGDQETQYFGPGTRLLVL.

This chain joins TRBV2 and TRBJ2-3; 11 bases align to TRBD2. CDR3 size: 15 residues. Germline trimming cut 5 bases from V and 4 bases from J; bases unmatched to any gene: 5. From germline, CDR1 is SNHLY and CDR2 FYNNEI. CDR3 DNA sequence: TGTGCCAGCAGTATTAGCGGGAGGGCCGCAGATACGCAGTATTTT. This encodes CASSISGRAADTQYF.

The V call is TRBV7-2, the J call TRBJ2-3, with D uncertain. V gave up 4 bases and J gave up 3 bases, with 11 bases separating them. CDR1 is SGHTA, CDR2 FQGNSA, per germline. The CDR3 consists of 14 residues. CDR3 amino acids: CASSSGPETDTQYF. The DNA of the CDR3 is TGTGCCAGCAGCTCGGGCCCGGAGACAGATACGCAGTATTTT.

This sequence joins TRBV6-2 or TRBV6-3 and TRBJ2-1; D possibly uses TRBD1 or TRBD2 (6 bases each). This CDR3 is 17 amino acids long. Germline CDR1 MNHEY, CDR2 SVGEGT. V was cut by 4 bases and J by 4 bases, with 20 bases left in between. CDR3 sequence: CASSSRGGTNAYNEQFF. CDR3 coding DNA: TGTGCCAGCAGTTCCCGTGGGGGGACAAACGCTTACAATGAGCAGTTCTTC.

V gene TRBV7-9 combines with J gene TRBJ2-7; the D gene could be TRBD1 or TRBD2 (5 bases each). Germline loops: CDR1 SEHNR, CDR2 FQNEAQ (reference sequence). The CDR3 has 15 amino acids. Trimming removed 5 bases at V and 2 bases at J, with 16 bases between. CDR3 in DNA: TGTGCCAGCAGCCTTAGAGGGGACGGAACCTACGAGCAGTACTTC. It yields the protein CASSLRGDGTYEQYF. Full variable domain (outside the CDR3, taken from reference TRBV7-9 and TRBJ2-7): DTGVSQNPRHKITKRGQNVTFRCDPISEHNRLYWYRQTLGQGPEFLTYFQNEAQLEKSRLLSDRFSAERPKGSFSTLEIQRTEQGDSAMYLCASSLRGDGTYEQYFGPGTRLTVT.

In nucleotides, the CDR3 is TGTGCCAGCAGCCCTCGACAGGGGGGTAATTCACCCCTCCACTTT. This gives the protein CASSPRQGGNSPLHF. The V call is TRBV9, the J call TRBJ1-6; 9 bases fit TRBD1. The V segment lost 4 bases and the J segment 6 bases; nucleotides outside the gene matches: 5. Germline V gene sequence: CDR1 SGDLS, CDR2 YYNGEE. The CDR3 has 15 residues.

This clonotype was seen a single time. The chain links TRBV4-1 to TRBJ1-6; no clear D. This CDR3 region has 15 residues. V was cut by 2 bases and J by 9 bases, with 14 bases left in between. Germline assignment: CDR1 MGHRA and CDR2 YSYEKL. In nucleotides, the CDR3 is TGCGCCAGCAGCCAACTGAGACTCGAAGGTTCACCCCTCCACTTT. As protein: CASSQLRLEGSPLHF.

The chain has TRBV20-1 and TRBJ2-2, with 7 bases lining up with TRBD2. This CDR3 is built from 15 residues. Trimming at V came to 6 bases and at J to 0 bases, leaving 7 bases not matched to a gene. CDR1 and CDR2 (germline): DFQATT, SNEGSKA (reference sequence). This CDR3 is CSAGGGYANTGELFF. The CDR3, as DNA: TGCAGTGCGGGCGGGGGATACGCGAACACCGGGGAGCTGTTTTTT.

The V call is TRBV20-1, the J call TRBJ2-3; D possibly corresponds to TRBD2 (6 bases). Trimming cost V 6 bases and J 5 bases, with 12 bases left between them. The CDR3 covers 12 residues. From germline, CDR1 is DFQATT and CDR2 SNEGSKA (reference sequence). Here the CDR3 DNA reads TGCAGTGCAAAAACTAGCTTAGATACGCAGTATTTT. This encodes CSAKTSLDTQYF.

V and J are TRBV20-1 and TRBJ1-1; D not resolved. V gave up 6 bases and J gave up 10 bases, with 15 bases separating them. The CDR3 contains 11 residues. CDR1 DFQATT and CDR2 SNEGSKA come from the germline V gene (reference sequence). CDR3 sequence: CSALSLAVAFF. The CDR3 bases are TGCAGTGCCCTTTCATTAGCGGTAGCTTTCTTT.

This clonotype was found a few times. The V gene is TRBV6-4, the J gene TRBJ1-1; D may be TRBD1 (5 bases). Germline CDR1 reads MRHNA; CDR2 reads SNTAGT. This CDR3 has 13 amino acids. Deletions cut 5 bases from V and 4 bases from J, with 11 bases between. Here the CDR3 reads CASSNSGGTEAFF. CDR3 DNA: TGTGCCAGCAGTAATTCTGGGGGCACTGAAGCTTTCTTT.

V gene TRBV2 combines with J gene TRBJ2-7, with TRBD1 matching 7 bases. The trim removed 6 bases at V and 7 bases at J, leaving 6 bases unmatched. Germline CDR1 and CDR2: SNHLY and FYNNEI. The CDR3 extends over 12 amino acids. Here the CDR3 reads CASSRGQSEQYF. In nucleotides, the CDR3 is TGTGCCAGCAGCCGGGGACAGAGTGAGCAGTACTTC.

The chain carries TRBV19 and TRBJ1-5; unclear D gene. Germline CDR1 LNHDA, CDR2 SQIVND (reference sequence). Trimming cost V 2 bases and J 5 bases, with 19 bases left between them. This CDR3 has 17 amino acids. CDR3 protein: CASSITHGLNNYQPQHF. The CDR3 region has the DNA TGTGCCAGTAGTATAACCCACGGACTCAACAACTATCAGCCCCAGCATTTT. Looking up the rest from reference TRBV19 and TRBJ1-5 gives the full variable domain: DGGITQSPKYLFRKEGQNVTLSCEQNLNHDAMYWYRQDPGQGLRLIYYSQIVNDFQKGDIAEGYSVSREKKESFPLTVTSAQKNPTAFYLCASSITHGLNNYQPQHFGDGTRLSIL.

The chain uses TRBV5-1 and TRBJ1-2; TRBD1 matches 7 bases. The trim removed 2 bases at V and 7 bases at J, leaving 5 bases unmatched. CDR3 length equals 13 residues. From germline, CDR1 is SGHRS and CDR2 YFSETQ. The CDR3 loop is CASSFTGEGGYTF. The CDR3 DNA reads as TGCGCCAGCAGCTTTACAGGGGAGGGTGGCTACACCTTC.

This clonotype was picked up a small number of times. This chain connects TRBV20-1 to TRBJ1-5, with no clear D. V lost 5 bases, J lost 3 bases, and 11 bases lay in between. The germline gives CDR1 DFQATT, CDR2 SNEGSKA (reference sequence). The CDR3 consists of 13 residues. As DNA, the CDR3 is TGCAGTGCTGGAACAGAGGACAATCAGCCCCAGCATTTT. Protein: CSAGTEDNQPQHF.

CDR3 amino acids: CASSIADTQYF. The CDR3 DNA reads as TGTGCCAGTAGTATAGCAGATACGCAGTATTTT. The chain combines TRBV19 with TRBJ2-3, with unresolved D. The germline V gene encodes CDR1 LNHDA and CDR2 SQIVND (reference sequence). The CDR3 spans 11 residues. V shed 1 base and J shed 4 bases, with 0 bases lying between them.

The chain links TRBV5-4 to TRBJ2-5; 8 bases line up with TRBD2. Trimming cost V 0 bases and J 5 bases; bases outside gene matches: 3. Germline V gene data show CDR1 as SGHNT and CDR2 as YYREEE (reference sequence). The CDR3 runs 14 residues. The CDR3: CASSLGLAQETQYF. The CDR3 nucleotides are TGTGCCAGCAGCTTGGGACTAGCGCAGGAGACCCAGTACTTC.

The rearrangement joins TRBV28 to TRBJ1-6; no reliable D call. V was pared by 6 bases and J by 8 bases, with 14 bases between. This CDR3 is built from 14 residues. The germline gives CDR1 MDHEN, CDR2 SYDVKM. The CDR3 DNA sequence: TGTGCCAGCAGCCCACTTGGTAGAGATTCACCCCTCCACTTT. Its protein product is CASSPLGRDSPLHF.

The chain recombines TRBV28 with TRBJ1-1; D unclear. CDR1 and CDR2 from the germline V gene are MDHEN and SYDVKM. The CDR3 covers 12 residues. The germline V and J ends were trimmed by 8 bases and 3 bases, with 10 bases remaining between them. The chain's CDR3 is CASVSAHTEAFF. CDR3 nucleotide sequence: TGTGCCAGCGTATCGGCCCACACTGAAGCTTTCTTT.

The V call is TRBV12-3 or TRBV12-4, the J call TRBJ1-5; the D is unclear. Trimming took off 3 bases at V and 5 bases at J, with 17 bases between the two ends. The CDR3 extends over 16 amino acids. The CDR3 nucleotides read TGTGCCAGCAGTTTGGGTCGAGTGTCAACGTATCAGCCCCAGCATTTT. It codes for CASSLGRVSTYQPQHF.

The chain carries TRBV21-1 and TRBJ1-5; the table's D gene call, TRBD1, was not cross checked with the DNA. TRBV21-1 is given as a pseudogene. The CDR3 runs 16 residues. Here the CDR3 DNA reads TGTGCCAGCAGCTTGTCTATAGGGGATAGCAATCAGCCCCAGCATTTT. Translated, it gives CASSLSIGDSNQPQHF.

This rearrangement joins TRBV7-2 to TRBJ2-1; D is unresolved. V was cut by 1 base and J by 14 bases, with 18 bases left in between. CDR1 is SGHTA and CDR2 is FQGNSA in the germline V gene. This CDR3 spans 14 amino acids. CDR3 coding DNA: TGTGCCAGCAGCTTAGTTTTAAAGGTAAATAGGAAGTTCTTC. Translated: CASSLVLKVNRKFF.

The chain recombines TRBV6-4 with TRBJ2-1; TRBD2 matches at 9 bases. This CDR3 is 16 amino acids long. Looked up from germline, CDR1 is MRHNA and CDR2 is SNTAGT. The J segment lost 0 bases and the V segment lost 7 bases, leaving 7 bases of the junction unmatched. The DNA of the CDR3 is TGTGCCAGCAAGGAGGAAGCGGGAGGCTCCTACAATGAGCAGTTCTTC. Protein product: CASKEEAGGSYNEQFF.

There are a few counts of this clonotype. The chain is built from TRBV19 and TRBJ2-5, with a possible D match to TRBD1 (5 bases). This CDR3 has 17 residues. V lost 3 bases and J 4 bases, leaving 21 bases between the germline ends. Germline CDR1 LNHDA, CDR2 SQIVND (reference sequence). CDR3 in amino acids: CASSIGWGRVPGETQYF. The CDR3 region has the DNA TGTGCCAGTAGTATCGGTTGGGGCAGGGTCCCCGGAGAGACCCAGTACTTC.

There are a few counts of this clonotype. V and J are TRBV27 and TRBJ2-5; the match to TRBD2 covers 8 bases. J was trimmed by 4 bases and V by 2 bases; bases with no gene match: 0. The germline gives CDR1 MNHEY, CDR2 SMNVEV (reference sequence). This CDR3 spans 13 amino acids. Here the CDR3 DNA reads TGTGCCAGCAGTTTACTAGCGGGAGAGACCCAGTACTTC. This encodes CASSLLAGETQYF.